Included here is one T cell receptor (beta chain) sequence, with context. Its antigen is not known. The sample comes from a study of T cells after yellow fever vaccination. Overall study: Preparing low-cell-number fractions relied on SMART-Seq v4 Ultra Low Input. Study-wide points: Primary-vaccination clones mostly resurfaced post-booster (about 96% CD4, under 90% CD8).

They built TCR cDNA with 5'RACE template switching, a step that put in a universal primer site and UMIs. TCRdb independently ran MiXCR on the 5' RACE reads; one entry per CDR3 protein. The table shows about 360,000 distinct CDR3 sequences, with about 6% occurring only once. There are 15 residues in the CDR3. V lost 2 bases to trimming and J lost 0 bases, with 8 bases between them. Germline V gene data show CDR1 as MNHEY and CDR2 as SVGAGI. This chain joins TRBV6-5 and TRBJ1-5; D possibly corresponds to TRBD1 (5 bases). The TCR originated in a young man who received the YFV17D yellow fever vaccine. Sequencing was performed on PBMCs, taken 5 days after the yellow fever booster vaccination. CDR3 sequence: CASSYRDGSNQPQHF. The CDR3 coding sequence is TGTGCCAGCAGTTACAGGGACGGTAGCAATCAGCCCCAGCATTTT.